A single sample gave rise to the 14 T cell receptor beta chains below, sequenced in a study of ipilimumab plus nivolumab after autologous stem cell transplantation. This table comes from immunoSEQ multiplex PCR, and its TCRdb copy is limited to in-frame clones, with some not included. This table holds 20,000 to 30,000 clones, more than 70% found once. Sample: PBMCs, taken in a trial of ipilimumab plus nivolumab as post-transplant consolidation. Every receptor here comes from a male donor with diffuse large B-cell lymphoma.

This chain's CDR3 is CASSPAWRGAVYEQYF. The CDR3, as DNA: TGCGCCAGCAGCCCTGCCTGGCGGGGGGCCGTCTACGAGCAGTACTTC. V and J are TRBV4-1 and TRBJ2-7; 8 bases agree with TRBD2. J was trimmed by 3 bases and V by 4 bases; bases with no gene match: 11. Germline loops: CDR1 MGHRA, CDR2 YSYEKL. The CDR3 is 16 residues long.

The J gene is TRBJ2-2, the V gene TRBV29-1; TRBD1 might be the D (5 bases). CDR3 length equals 15 residues. Trimming took off 2 bases at V and 0 bases at J, with 10 bases between the two ends. Germline values: CDR1 SQVTM, CDR2 ANQGSEA. In nucleotides, the CDR3 is TGCAGCGTTGAATGGCAGGGATCGAACACCGGGGAGCTGTTTTTT. Translated, it gives CSVEWQGSNTGELFF.

This clone was recorded once. This rearrangement joins TRBV6-6 to TRBJ1-3; 7 bases are shared with TRBD1. The CDR3 has 16 residues. The V gene end was trimmed by 6 bases and the J gene end by 0 bases; junction bases not matched to a gene: 8. Germline-derived CDR1 and CDR2 are MNHNY and SVGAGI (reference sequence). The chain's CDR3 is CASSPPDRLSGNTIYF. In nucleotides, the CDR3 is TGTGCCAGCAGCCCCCCGGACAGGCTCTCTGGAAACACCATATATTTT.

This sequence joins TRBV6-4 and TRBJ2-5, with 8 positions matching TRBD2. With V trimmed by 2 bases and J by 5 bases, 4 bases remained unmatched. CDR1 is MRHNA, CDR2 SNTAGT, per germline. The CDR3 sequence is 14 residues long. CDR3 DNA sequence: TGTGCCAGCAGTGACCCGACTAGCGAGGAGACCCAGTACTTC. It codes for CASSDPTSEETQYF.

The chain employs TRBV5-1 and TRBJ1-2, with a tentative D call TRBD1 (5 bases). V was trimmed by 5 bases and J by 7 bases, leaving 21 bases between them. Germline V gives CDR1 SGHRS, CDR2 YFSETQ. This CDR3 region has 15 residues. CDR3 coding DNA: TGCGCCAGCAGTGGGGGAGGGGATCCAAGTAGTGGCTACACCTTC. It codes for CASSGGGDPSSGYTF.

V and J are TRBV19 and TRBJ2-3; 7 bases are shared with TRBD1. CDR3 length: 16 amino acids. The V and J ends lost 5 bases and 2 bases, in that order; junction bases with no gene match: 10. The germline V gene has CDR1 LNHDA and CDR2 SQIVND (reference sequence). For the CDR3, the DNA is TGTGCCAGTAGTCTGGTGGCAGGGGGTCCCACAGATACGCAGTATTTT. It translates to CASSLVAGGPTDTQYF.

This clone was recorded a few times. The chain combines TRBV6-1 with TRBJ2-2, with TRBD2 as a possible D gene (6 bases). Per germline, CDR1 MNHNS and CDR2 SASEGT. The CDR3 is 14 amino acids. Trimming took off 3 bases at V and 2 bases at J, with 7 bases between the two ends. CDR3 in DNA: TGTGCCAGCAGTGAGCGGGGTAACACCGGGGAGCTGTTTTTT. Translation gives CASSERGNTGELFF.

This chain connects TRBV5-6 to TRBJ2-5; the D gene could be TRBD1 or TRBD2 (5 bases each). The CDR3 runs to 17 residues. CDR1 SGHDT and CDR2 YYEEEE come from the germline V gene. Deletions cut 0 bases from V and 5 bases from J, with 20 bases between. The CDR3 DNA is TGTGCCAGCAGCTTGGGTCCGGGGCGCGGGCTGGGTGAGACCCAGTACTTC. It translates to CASSLGPGRGLGETQYF.

The V gene is TRBV6-4, the J gene TRBJ2-3; weak D call: TRBD1 (7 bases). V was clipped by 3 bases and J by 8 bases, with 18 bases between them. Germline V gene sequence: CDR1 MRHNA, CDR2 SNTAGT. This CDR3 is 15 amino acids long. The CDR3 is CASSEGGQPQGTQYF. CDR3 DNA sequence: TGTGCCAGCAGTGAGGGGGGACAGCCTCAGGGTACGCAGTATTTT.

The CDR3 DNA reads as TGTGCCAGCAGCAAAGCGGAGGGAAGGTCTTGGAATGAGCAGTTCTTC. It yields the protein CASSKAEGRSWNEQFF. The chain carries TRBV21-1 and TRBJ2-1; TRBD2, the table's D call, was not compared with the DNA. TRBV21-1 is listed as a pseudogene. The CDR3 totals 16 residues.

The gene calls are TRBV5-1 and TRBJ2-5, with D possibly being TRBD1 or TRBD2 (7 bases each). Trimming took 4 bases from V and 5 from J, leaving 15 bases between them. There are 14 residues in the CDR3. CDR1 SGHRS and CDR2 YFSETQ come from the germline V gene. As DNA, the CDR3 is TGCGCCAGCAGCAAAGACAGGGAGGGGGAGACCCAGTACTTC. Residues: CASSKDREGETQYF.

This clone was detected a few times. The rearrangement uses TRBV4-1 and TRBJ1-5; a possible D gene is TRBD1 (5 bases). Trimming shortened V by 0 bases and J by 2 bases, and 11 bases separated the two germline ends. This CDR3 comprises 16 residues. CDR1 is MGHRA and CDR2 is YSYEKL in the germline V gene. CDR3 region: CASSQDLRGGNQPQHF. As DNA, the CDR3 is TGCGCCAGCAGCCAAGATTTGCGGGGGGGCAATCAGCCCCAGCATTTT.

The chain carries TRBV27 and TRBJ2-3, with D unresolved. CDR3 length equals 12 residues. The germline V gene has CDR1 MNHEY and CDR2 SMNVEV (reference sequence). Trimming pared 3 bases from V and 5 bases from J, leaving 6 bases between. Here the CDR3 reads CASSFGRDTQYF. DNA for the CDR3: TGTGCCAGCAGTTTTGGAAGAGATACGCAGTATTTT.

The chain recombines TRBV7-9 with TRBJ2-7, with no clear D. CDR1 is SEHNR and CDR2 is FQNEAQ in the germline V gene (reference sequence). Trimming took 2 bases from V and 6 from J, leaving 11 bases between them. The CDR3 extends over 13 amino acids. For the CDR3, the DNA is TGTGCCAGCAGCTTAAAAACCTGGGGCGAGCAGTACTTC. Amino acids: CASSLKTWGEQYF.